The sequence of this T cell receptor (beta chain) was determined in a study of T cell repertoires in cytomegalovirus infection. About the research overall: Researchers turned to recently identified HLA-C-restricted CMV epitopes as well as well-studied HLA-B-restricted ones. TCR beta signatures that were public indicated CMV infection and matching HLA type. Findings and caveats of the study: Within the response measured ex vivo, HLA-C-restricted CMV-specific TCR beta clonotypes were dominant.

CDR3 length equals 14 residues. With 11 bases removed from V and 2 bases from J, the gap between germline ends came to 15 bases. Comments on this clonotype: Its antigen remains unknown.

One entry per CDR3 protein, called by TCRdb with MiXCR from the reads. The sample has approximately 990,000 distinct CDR3 sequences, roughly 30% seen once; the top ten hold more than 12%. The specimen comprised cultured CD8+ T cells from PBMCs, sampled from culture after CMV antigen stimulation. The genes are TRBV12-3 or TRBV12-4 and TRBJ2-2, with D perhaps matching TRBD2 (5 bases). This TCR was sampled from a human donor in good health (CMV status not recorded). Some clones in this sample may be carry-over from other donors' samples. The CDR3 DNA is TGTGCCTGCAACAGCGGACGAAACACCGGGGAGCTGTTTTTT. Its protein is CACNSGRNTGELFF.